This TCR beta chain was captured in a study of shared clonotypes between healthy human individuals. Repertoires were generated with immunoSEQ multiplex PCR, while TCRdb's copy carries only in-frame clones and drops some. The sample lists about 980,000 clones, less than 85% seen once, with about 1.5% in the top ten. The count of this clone is one. This CDR3 has 14 residues. Trimming cost V 1 base and J 7 bases, with 12 bases left between them. Germline V gene lookup returns CDR1 SGHNT and CDR2 YYREEE (reference sequence). This sequence was found in a man in his late teens or twenties in good health. What was sequenced was memory CD4+ T cells sorted from blood. Indicated subset: CD45RA-negative fraction. The chain recombines TRBV5-4 with TRBJ2-1; a possible D gene is TRBD2 (5 bases). CDR3 nucleotides: TGTGCCAGCAGCTTGTCGGCTAGCAGAAATGAGCAGTTCTTC. Translating gives CASSLSASRNEQFF.